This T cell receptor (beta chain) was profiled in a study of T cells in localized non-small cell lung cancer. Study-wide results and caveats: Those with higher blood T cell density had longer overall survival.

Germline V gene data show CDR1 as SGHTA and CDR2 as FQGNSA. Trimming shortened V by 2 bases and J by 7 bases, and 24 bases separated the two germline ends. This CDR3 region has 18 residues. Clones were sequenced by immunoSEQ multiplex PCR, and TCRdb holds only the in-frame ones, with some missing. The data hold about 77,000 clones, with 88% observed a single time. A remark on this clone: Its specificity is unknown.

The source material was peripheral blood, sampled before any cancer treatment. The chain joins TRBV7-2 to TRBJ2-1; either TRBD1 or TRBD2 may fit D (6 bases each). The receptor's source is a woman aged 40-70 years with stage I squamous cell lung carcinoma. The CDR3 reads CASSLRGAGLASGNEQFF. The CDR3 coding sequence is TGTGCCAGCAGCTTAAGGGGGGCCGGGCTAGCCTCAGGGAATGAGCAGTTCTTC.